This record looks at one TCR beta chain sequence and its context. Its antigen is still unknown. One base away there is no much larger clone; base qualities are not given. Using the deep immunoSEQ assay, multiplex PCR amplified TCR CDR3 regions from genomic DNA. Extracted genomic DNA from each cell subset was spread evenly across all wells of several immunoSEQ 96-well plates, with each plate serving as a replicate. For sorted subsets, roughly 200 ng of genomic DNA, equivalent to some 33,000 T cell genomes, went into each replicate PCR. Purified libraries were quantified with a Qubit 3.0 fluorometer, sized on a Bioanalyzer 2100, and re-quantified with the KAPA Library Quantification kit. Every immunoSEQ 96-well plate was sequenced on a separate single-read 150-cycle Illumina NextSeq 550 flow cell. Per the authors' processing: The immunoSEQ output contained only junctional sequences without quality scores, so filtering could not match that applied to full-length reads. To assign V/J genes and CDR3, sequences were annotated against IMGT germline references using PyIR, a Python wrapper for IgBLAST v1.9. Reads were filtered out if the reads had weak V/J assignments (E-value above 1e-6), no CDR3, stop codons, out-of-frame junctions, or ambiguous translated residues. A V3J clonotype was defined by an identical inferred V gene, J gene, and CDR3 amino acid sequence. To compute the percentage overlap between repertoires, the number of shared unique clonotypes was divided by the size of the smaller repertoire. Three approaches were used to assess repertoire richness: RTK rarefaction, the Chao1 estimator, and Recon v2.1 estimates of unobserved clonotypes. For all TCRbeta clonotypes obtained by the gDNA method from a few donors, generation probabilities were computed with OLGA. TCRdb mirrors the immuneACCESS table, restricted to in-frame sequences. Some clones are absent from its copies; in checked studies, under half trace to an unresolved V gene, and the reason for the others is unknown. The V and J calls and clone size were taken over from that table, and D and trimming were inferred from the DNA. Counted in this sample were about 690,000 clones; about nine tenths of them appeared once. The ten largest clones add up to about 33% of the sample.

This specimen comes from a study of shared clonotypes between healthy human individuals (dated by TCRdb to 2018 to 2020). Some background on the complete study: The cohort comprised a couple of women and a few men aged 18 to 49 years. Libraries were prepared and TCR repertoires were sequenced by different laboratories using diverse techniques, in order to increase sequencing depth and limit assay-specific biases. Per donor, leukapheresis produced somewhere between about 0.85 and 8.9 billion PBMCs. Per donor, three plates each were used for CD4 naive and CD4 memory, two for CD8 naive, and one for CD8 memory. To estimate repertoire size and how much clonotypes are shared between individuals, the study performed deep sequencing of blood TCR repertoires from a few healthy adults. Study-level results and caveats: Estimated clonotype richness was generally larger for naive than for memory subsets. Because the study included a small number of donors, the genetic and exposure-history diversity represented was limited. Only blood was sampled, and tissue TCR repertoires likely differ from those in blood. Pairwise subsampling indicated that sequencing depth was expected to affect the degree of clonotype sharing among donors. Higher generation probabilities were observed for clonotypes shared by all four sorted-subset donors than for non-shared clonotypes. Sharing across several donors was observed for roughly 5.4% of naive CD4, over 3% of naive CD8, about 2.3% of memory CD4, and about 0.39% of memory CD8 clonotypes. Incomplete sequencing was indicated by rarefaction of sorted-subset datasets, despite the large sequencing depth.

Including cysteine and phenylalanine, the CDR3 has 13 amino acids. The retained sequence is limited to the CDR3, 39 bases, with the frame set at the first base. The trim is 2 bases for V and 5 bases for J, with a gap of 9 bases between the germline ends. From a lookup of the germline V gene, CDR1 and CDR2 are MDHEN and SYDVKM. Donors were healthy HIV-negative adults with no recently reported acute infections or vaccinations. Only Caucasian adults living in Nashville, Tennessee, USA were represented among the donors. CD8 memory samples combined magnetically selected CD45RO+ cells with CCR7-negative CD45RA+ effector memory (TemRA) cells. Blood was obtained by leukapheresis, after which PBMCs were separated by Ficoll-Histopaque density gradient centrifugation and cryopreserved in liquid nitrogen vapor phase. Purity and quantity of every magnetically sorted T cell population were checked by analytical flow cytometry. Genomic DNA was isolated from every sorted fraction and measured by UV absorbance on a Nanodrop 2000c.

The V and J segments used are TRBV28 and TRBJ1-1; tentative D gene TRBD1, with 5 bases matching. This receptor was obtained from a man aged 18 to 29 in good health. Some clones in this sample may be carry-over from other donors' samples. Material: memory CD8+ T cells from PBMCs. This sample's cell subset or site label indicates: CD45RO+ cells pooled with CCR7-negative TemRA cells. The encoded CDR3 is CASSLPGKTEAFF. DNA sequence: TGTGCCAGCAGTTTACCAGGGAAGACTGAAGCTTTCTTT.